This T cell receptor (beta chain) comes out of a study of T cells after yellow fever vaccination. Germline loops: CDR1 ENHRY, CDR2 SYGVKD. This CDR3 region has 14 residues. V lost 3 bases and J lost 5, with 13 bases in between. This clonotype was observed a few times. TCRdb re-derived calls from the 5' RACE reads in MiXCR, one entry per CDR3 protein. Of 200,000 to 300,000 distinct CDR3 sequences listed, about an eighth are singletons. Sequencing was performed on CD4+ T cells sorted from PBMCs, taken 45 days after the yellow fever booster vaccination. The source of this sequence is a young man who received the YFV17D yellow fever vaccine. This chain connects TRBV10-3 to TRBJ2-5; no clear D. The CDR3 region has the DNA TGTGCCATCAGTGATGCGGCAGGTCGGGAGACCCAGTACTTC. It codes for CAISDAAGRETQYF.